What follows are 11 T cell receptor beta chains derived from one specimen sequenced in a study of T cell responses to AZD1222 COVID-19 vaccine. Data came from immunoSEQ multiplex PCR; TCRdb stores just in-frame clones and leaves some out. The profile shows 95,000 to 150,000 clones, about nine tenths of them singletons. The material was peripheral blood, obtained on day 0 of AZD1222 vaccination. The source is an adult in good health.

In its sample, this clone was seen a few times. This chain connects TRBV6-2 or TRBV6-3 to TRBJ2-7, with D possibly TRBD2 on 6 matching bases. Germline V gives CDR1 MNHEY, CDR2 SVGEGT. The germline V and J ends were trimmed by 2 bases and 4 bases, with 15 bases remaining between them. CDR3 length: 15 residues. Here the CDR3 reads CASSYRGSGGYEQYF. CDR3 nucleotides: TGTGCCAGCAGTTACCGGGGGTCCGGTGGGTACGAGCAGTACTTC.

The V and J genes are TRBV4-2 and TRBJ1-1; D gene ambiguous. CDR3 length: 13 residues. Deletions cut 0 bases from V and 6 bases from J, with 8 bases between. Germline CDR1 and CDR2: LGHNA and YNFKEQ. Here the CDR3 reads CASSQDRVPEAFF. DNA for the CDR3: TGTGCCAGCAGCCAAGATCGGGTTCCTGAAGCTTTCTTT.

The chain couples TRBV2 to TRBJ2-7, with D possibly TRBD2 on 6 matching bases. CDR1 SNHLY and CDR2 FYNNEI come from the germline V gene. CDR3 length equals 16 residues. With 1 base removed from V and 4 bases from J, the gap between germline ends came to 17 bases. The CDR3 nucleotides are TGTGCCAGCAGTGAAGGTTCCGGGACTCTAAGGTACGAGCAGTACTTC. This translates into CASSEGSGTLRYEQYF. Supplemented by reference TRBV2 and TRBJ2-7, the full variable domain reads EPEVTQTPSHQVTQMGQEVILRCVPISNHLYFYWYRQILGQKVEFLVSFYNNEISEKSEIFDDQFSVERPDGSNFTLKIRSTKLEDSAMYFCASSEGSGTLRYEQYFGPGTRLTVT.

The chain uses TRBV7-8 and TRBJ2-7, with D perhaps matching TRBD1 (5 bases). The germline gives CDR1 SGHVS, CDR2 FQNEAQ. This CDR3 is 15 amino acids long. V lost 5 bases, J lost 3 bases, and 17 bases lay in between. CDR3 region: CASSPYQGRSYEQYF. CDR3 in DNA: TGTGCCAGCAGCCCCTACCAGGGAAGGAGCTACGAGCAGTACTTC.

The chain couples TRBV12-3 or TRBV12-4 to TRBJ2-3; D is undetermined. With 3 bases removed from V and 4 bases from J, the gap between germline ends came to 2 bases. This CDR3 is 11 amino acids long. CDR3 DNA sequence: TGTGCCAGCAGTTTTGCAGATACGCAGTATTTT. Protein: CASSFADTQYF.

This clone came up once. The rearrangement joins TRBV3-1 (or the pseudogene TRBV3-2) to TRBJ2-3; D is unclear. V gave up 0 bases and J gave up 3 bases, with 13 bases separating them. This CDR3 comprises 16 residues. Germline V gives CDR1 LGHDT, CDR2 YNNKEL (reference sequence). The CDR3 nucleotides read TGTGCCAGCAGCCAAGATTTGGGCAGAGGAACAGATACGCAGTATTTT. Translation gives CASSQDLGRGTDTQYF.

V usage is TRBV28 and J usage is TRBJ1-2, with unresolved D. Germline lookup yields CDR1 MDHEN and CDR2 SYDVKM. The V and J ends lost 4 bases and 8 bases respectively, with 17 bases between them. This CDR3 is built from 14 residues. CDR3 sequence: CASSSSYRTQGYTF. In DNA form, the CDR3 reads TGTGCCAGCAGTTCCTCGTATCGAACGCAGGGCTACACCTTC.

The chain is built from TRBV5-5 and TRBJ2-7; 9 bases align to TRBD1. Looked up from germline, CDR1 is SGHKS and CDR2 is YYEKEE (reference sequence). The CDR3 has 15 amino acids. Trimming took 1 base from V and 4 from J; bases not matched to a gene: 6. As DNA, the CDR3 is TGTGCCAGCAGCTTGAGCAACAGGGGGCAATACGAGCAGTACTTC. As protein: CASSLSNRGQYEQYF.

The CDR3 loop reads CASKLLGPPTDTQYF. CDR3 nucleotide sequence: TGTGCCAGCAAACTACTAGGGCCCCCCACAGATACGCAGTATTTT. The V call is TRBV2, the J call TRBJ2-3; D is possibly TRBD2 (5 bases). Looked up from germline, CDR1 is SNHLY and CDR2 is FYNNEI. The CDR3 runs 15 residues. Deletions cut 7 bases from V and 2 bases from J, with 16 bases between.

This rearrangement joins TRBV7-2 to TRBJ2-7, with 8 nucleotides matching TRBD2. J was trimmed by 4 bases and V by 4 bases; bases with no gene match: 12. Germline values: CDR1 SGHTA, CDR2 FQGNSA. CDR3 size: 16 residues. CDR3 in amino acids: CASSSSLGRGVYEQYF. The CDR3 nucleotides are TGTGCCAGCAGCTCCTCCTTGGGGCGGGGGGTTTACGAGCAGTACTTC.

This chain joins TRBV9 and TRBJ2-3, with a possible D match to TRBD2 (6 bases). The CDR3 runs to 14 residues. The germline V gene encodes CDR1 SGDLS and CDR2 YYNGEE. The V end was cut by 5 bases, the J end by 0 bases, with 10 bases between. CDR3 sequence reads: CASRGDSSTDTQYF. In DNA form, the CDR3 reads TGTGCCAGCAGAGGGGACTCTAGCACAGATACGCAGTATTTT.